This T cell receptor (beta chain) was identified in a study of cytomegalovirus exposure and HLA in healthy donors. Study results and limitations: With DRB1 most and HLA-C fewest, TCR association rates differed between HLA loci in a later analysis.

This clone was recorded many times. The antigen is unknown. PCR was performed using 60 Vbeta and 13 Jbeta primers. As handled by the study authors: As a later analysis found, there were tens of millions of unique TCR beta chains, of which roughly 11 million were shared. Using immunoSEQ multiplex PCR, the repertoire was profiled, and TCRdb retains in-frame clones only, with some absent. That table is the source of V, J and clone size, and D and trimming were worked out from the DNA. The table records 90,000 to 110,000 clones, approximately 14% of them present only once. Germline assignment: CDR1 SGHTA and CDR2 FQGNSA. V was trimmed by 1 base and J by 3 bases, leaving 17 bases between them. This CDR3 has 17 amino acids.

Sequencing was carried out using PBMCs. The sequence was obtained from a female donor in good health and CMV-seronegative. The chain couples TRBV7-2 to TRBJ2-3; weak D call: TRBD1 (5 bases). CDR3 loop: CASSLVRQGLRTDTQYF. In nucleotides, the CDR3 is TGTGCCAGCAGCTTAGTCCGGCAGGGCCTACGGACAGATACGCAGTATTTT.